The source of this TCR beta chain is a study of cytomegalovirus exposure and HLA in healthy donors. Notes on the study in general: In vitro confirmation showed a few CMV-associated chains to be CMV antigen specific. The study put 160 or so TCR beta chains on its list as cytomegalovirus-associated. The study found most TCR sequences rare, yet found some public TCRs in many donors.

The junction had 14 bases not matched to a gene; V was cut back by 3 bases and J by 10 bases. The germline V gene has CDR1 SGHVS and CDR2 FQNEAQ. CDR3 length equals 15 residues. Note on this clone: Antigen specificity is unknown.

Sequenced by immunoSEQ multiplex PCR; TCRdb stores in-frame clones only, minus some. This sample has fewer than 200,000 clones, with less than 95% found just once. The chain employs TRBV7-8 and TRBJ1-1; 7 bases fit TRBD1. The sample taken for sequencing was PBMCs. The receptor comes from a woman younger than 30 in good health and CMV-seropositive. The CDR3 is CASSFSTGSRGGAFF. The CDR3 nucleotides are TGTGCCAGCAGCTTCTCGACAGGGTCGCGGGGGGGAGCTTTCTTT. The full variable domain, completed using reference TRBV7-8 and TRBJ1-1, is GAGVSQSPRYKVAKRGQDVALRCDPISGHVSLFWYQQALGQGPEFLTYFQNEAQLDKSGLPSDRFFAERPEGSVSTLKIQRTQQEDSAVYLCASSFSTGSRGGAFFGQGTRLTVV.